This T cell receptor beta chain was sequenced during a study of T cells expressing NK-cell markers. Broader study findings: The same clonotypes also predominated in the CD3+CD56-NKG2C+ fraction of a handful of donors. Expanded clones of NKG2C+ T cells had an unclear HCMV specificity.

To note about this clonotype: Its antigen is unknown.

Reanalyzing the 5' RACE reads, TCRdb keeps one entry per CDR3 protein, without DNA. The sample table includes 500,000 to 600,000 distinct CDR3 sequences. Sequenced input: blood T cells: a sorted CD56 or NKG2C T cell subset, CD4+ or CD8+ T cells, or bulk PBMC T cells (not recorded which). The source of this sequence is a man aged 18 to 30 in good health.

The chain's CDR3 is CASSLAPSGYTDTQYF. This rearrangement joins TRBV12-3 or TRBV12-4 to TRBJ2-3; TCRdb names TRBD2, which stays unverified in the absence of DNA. The CDR3 consists of 16 residues.